Following are 3 T cell receptor beta chains from one sample sequenced in a study of cytomegalovirus exposure and HLA in healthy donors. The method was immunoSEQ multiplex PCR; TCRdb's version includes in-frame clones alone and lacks a portion of them. Of under 130,000 clones detected, roughly 86% appear once; the ten largest clones hold 4% to 4.5%. The sample taken for sequencing was PBMCs. These receptors all stem from a woman aged 18-35 years in good health and CMV-seropositive.

There are many counts of this clone. Additional DNA sequences in this sample encode the identical CDR3. This rearrangement joins TRBV28 to TRBJ2-1, with a weak D call TRBD2 (6 bases). Trimming pared 3 bases from V and 4 bases from J, leaving 7 bases between. Germline CDR1 is MDHEN and CDR2 is SYDVKM. CDR3 length equals 13 residues. CDR3 amino acids: CASSLEGYNEQFF. The CDR3 DNA follows: TGTGCCAGCAGTTTGGAGGGATACAATGAGCAGTTCTTC.

The chain joins TRBV2 to TRBJ2-5; tentatively, D is TRBD2 (5 bases). Germline CDR1 reads SNHLY; CDR2 reads FYNNEI. The V gene lost 7 bases and the J gene lost 3 bases, with 9 bases spanning the gap. This CDR3 has 12 residues. The CDR3 sequence: CASNHGEETQYF. DNA of the CDR3: TGTGCCAGCAATCACGGGGAAGAGACCCAGTACTTC.

This chain links TRBV2 with TRBJ2-7; D might be TRBD1 (5 bases). V lost 6 bases and J lost 6, with 9 bases in between. The germline CDR1 and CDR2 sequences are SNHLY and FYNNEI. The CDR3 extends over 11 amino acids. Here the CDR3 DNA reads TGTGCCAGCAGACAGGTCACCGAGCAGTACTTC. Translated: CASRQVTEQYF. Together with reference TRBV2 and TRBJ2-7, the CDR3 gives the full variable domain: EPEVTQTPSHQVTQMGQEVILRCVPISNHLYFYWYRQILGQKVEFLVSFYNNEISEKSEIFDDQFSVERPDGSNFTLKIRSTKLEDSAMYFCASRQVTEQYFGPGTRLTVT.